The clone carrying this T cell receptor beta chain was counted only a few times. Its matching antigen is unknown. TCRdb re-called the reads with MiXCR, one entry per CDR3 protein. The data show roughly 120,000 distinct CDR3 sequences, roughly 32% seen once. The data were obtained in a study of T cell repertoires in cytomegalovirus infection. Study background: Indications came from public TCR beta signatures; they pointed to CMV infection and to a matching HLA type.

The CDR3 runs to 18 residues. Germline lookup yields CDR1 SEHNR and CDR2 FQNEAQ (reference sequence). V lost 5 bases, J lost 7 bases, and 17 bases stayed unmatched. Specimen: CD8+ T cells from cultured PBMCs, collected from culture after CMV antigen stimulation. The V call is TRBV7-9, the J call TRBJ1-6, with TRBD1 matching 7 bases. This clonotype was sampled from a human donor in good health (CMV status not recorded). Some clones in this sample may be carry-over from other donors' samples. The CDR3 loop is CASSPPATGDLANSPLHF. In DNA form, the CDR3 reads TGTGCCAGCAGCCCCCCCGCCACAGGGGACCTCGCCAATTCACCCCTCCACTTT.